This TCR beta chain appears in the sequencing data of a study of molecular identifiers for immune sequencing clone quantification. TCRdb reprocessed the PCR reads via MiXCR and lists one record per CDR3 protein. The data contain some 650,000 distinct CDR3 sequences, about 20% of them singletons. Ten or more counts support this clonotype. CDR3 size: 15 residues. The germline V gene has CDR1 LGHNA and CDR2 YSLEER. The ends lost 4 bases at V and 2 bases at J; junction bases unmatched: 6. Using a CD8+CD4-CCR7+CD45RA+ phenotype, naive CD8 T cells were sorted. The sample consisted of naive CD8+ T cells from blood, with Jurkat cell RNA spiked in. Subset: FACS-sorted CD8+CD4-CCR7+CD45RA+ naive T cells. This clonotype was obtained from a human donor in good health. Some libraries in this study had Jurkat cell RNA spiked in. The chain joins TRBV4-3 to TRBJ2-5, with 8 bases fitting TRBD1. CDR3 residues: CASSRRDRSQETQYF. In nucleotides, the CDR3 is TGCGCCAGCAGCCGCCGGGACAGGTCACAAGAGACCCAGTACTTC.